One sample yielded the 21 T cell receptor beta chains listed below, sequenced in a study of cytomegalovirus exposure and HLA in healthy donors. PCR amplification relied on 60 Vbeta primers (plus 13 Jbeta primers). Method: immunoSEQ multiplex PCR; TCRdb's copy keeps in-frame clones and lacks some. Seen here are 95,000 to 150,000 clones, approximately 80% observed once, and the top ten hold 0.2% to 0.3%. The sequenced sample consisted of PBMCs. Receptor source: a man between 45 and 60 years old in good health and CMV-seronegative.

Concerning this clone itself: One end of the junction is discordant with germline, which a read error may explain. The chain employs TRBV6-5 and TRBJ1-1, with D perhaps matching TRBD1 (5 bases). The CDR3 runs to 11 residues. Looked up from germline, CDR1 is MNHEY and CDR2 is SVGAGI. The CDR3 DNA reads TGTGCCACCTCGCGCCCGGGGGAAGCTTCCTTT. Its protein product is CATSRPGEASF.

This chain joins TRBV23-1 and TRBJ2-3; 11 bases match TRBD2. TRBV23-1 is an open reading frame, and its role is uncertain. The CDR3 extends over 17 amino acids. J lost 0 bases, V lost 2 bases, and 4 bases had no gene match. The CDR3 protein is CASSQEASGGSTDTQYF. CDR3 sequence (DNA): TGCGCCAGCAGTCAAGAAGCTAGCGGGGGGAGCACAGATACGCAGTATTTT.

The gene calls are TRBV19 and TRBJ1-1; no reliable D call. Germline V lookup: CDR1 LNHDA, CDR2 SQIVND (reference sequence). The V end was cut by 2 bases, the J end by 0 bases, with 13 bases between. The CDR3 consists of 16 residues. The CDR3 loop reads CASSITGRSLNTEAFF. The CDR3 DNA sequence: TGTGCCAGTAGTATAACGGGTCGCAGTCTGAACACTGAAGCTTTCTTT.

The rearrangement uses TRBV19 and TRBJ1-5; D not resolved. Germline CDR1 is LNHDA and CDR2 is SQIVND (reference sequence). Trimming shortened V by 6 bases and J by 7 bases, and 10 bases separated the two germline ends. The CDR3 spans 12 residues. This chain's CDR3 is CASSWAGQPQHF. CDR3 DNA: TGTGCCAGTAGCTGGGCCGGACAGCCCCAGCATTTT.

V and J are TRBV29-1 and TRBJ2-1, with D possibly matching TRBD2 (8 bases). The CDR3 length is 14 residues. Germline V gene sequence: CDR1 SQVTM, CDR2 ANQGSEA. Trimming took off 7 bases at V and 12 bases at J, with 25 bases between the two ends. The CDR3 sequence: CSALTGSGSRAQFF. CDR3 coding DNA: TGCAGCGCTTTGACAGGGAGCGGGAGTAGGGCGCAGTTCTTC.

The chain combines TRBV2 with TRBJ1-2, with 7 nucleotides matching TRBD1. Trimming at V came to 8 bases and at J to 8 bases, leaving 11 bases not matched to a gene. CDR1 and CDR2 from the germline V gene are SNHLY and FYNNEI. This CDR3 is built from 13 residues. CDR3 nucleotides: TGTGCCAGCGGGGGGATTACAGGGGACGGCTACACCTTC. Its translation: CASGGITGDGYTF.

The chain combines TRBV27 with TRBJ1-5; 8 nucleotides line up with TRBD1. Trimming took 6 bases from V and 1 from J; bases not matched to a gene: 8. The CDR3 contains 16 residues. The germline V gene encodes CDR1 MNHEY and CDR2 SMNVEV (reference sequence). The CDR3 bases are TGTGCCAGCAGGATCACCGGGACAGGAAGCAATCAGCCCCAGCATTTT. Amino acid sequence: CASRITGTGSNQPQHF.

This chain uses TRBV6-6 with TRBJ1-1; D might be TRBD1 (5 bases). CDR3 length equals 13 residues. Trimming shortened V by 2 bases and J by 8 bases, and 12 bases separated the two germline ends. Germline V gives CDR1 MNHNY, CDR2 SVGAGI (reference sequence). CDR3: CASSYAGGAEAFF. The CDR3 DNA sequence: TGTGCCAGCAGTTACGCGGGAGGGGCGGAAGCTTTCTTT.

In its sample, this clone was seen once. V is TRBV7-6 and J is TRBJ2-3; 9 nucleotides agree with TRBD1. CDR3 size: 15 residues. Germline V gene data show CDR1 as SGHVS and CDR2 as FNYEAQ. With V trimmed by 5 bases and J by 6 bases, 9 bases remained unmatched. CDR3 region: CASSRNRGRGDTQYF. CDR3 nucleotides: TGTGCCAGCAGCAGAAACAGGGGGCGCGGGGATACGCAGTATTTT.

This chain joins TRBV19 and TRBJ1-4, with a tentative D call TRBD1 (5 bases). CDR3 length: 14 amino acids. The germline CDR1 and CDR2 sequences are LNHDA and SQIVND (reference sequence). V was clipped by 6 bases and J by 2 bases, with 10 bases between them. The CDR3: CASSPWGTNEKLFF. For the CDR3, the DNA is TGTGCCAGTAGCCCTTGGGGCACTAATGAAAAACTGTTTTTT.

This clone was found a few times. J is TRBJ1-1 and V is TRBV7-9, with D possibly TRBD1 on 5 matching bases. CDR1 SEHNR and CDR2 FQNEAQ come from the germline V gene (reference sequence). The V end lost 6 bases, the J end lost 7 bases, and 15 bases lay between the germline ends. The CDR3 extends over 13 amino acids. The CDR3 spells CASSGGMSDEAFF. The CDR3 DNA is TGTGCCAGCAGTGGGGGGATGTCAGATGAAGCTTTCTTT.

The rearrangement joins TRBV29-1 to TRBJ2-2; D perhaps matches TRBD1 (6 bases). Trimming left V 3 bases short and J 6 bases short, with 8 bases between. The CDR3 has 12 amino acids. Germline CDR1 is SQVTM and CDR2 is ANQGSEA. CDR3 DNA: TGCAGCGTTGATCCAGGGGCCGGGGAGCTGTTTTTT. This translates into CSVDPGAGELFF.

This chain uses TRBV5-1 with TRBJ2-4; D uncertain. V dropped 0 bases and J dropped 3 bases, with 16 bases sitting between them. The germline gives CDR1 SGHRS, CDR2 YFSETQ. The CDR3 is 17 amino acids. In nucleotides, the CDR3 is TGCGCCAGCAGCTTGGCTCCGGAACTACGAGGCAAAAACATTCAGTACTTC. This encodes CASSLAPELRGKNIQYF. Drawing the rest from reference TRBV5-1 and TRBJ2-4, the complete variable domain is KAGVTQTPRYLIKTRGQQVTLSCSPISGHRSVSWYQQTPGQGLQFLFEYFSETQRNKGNFPGRFSGRQFSNSRSEMNVSTLELGDSALYLCASSLAPELRGKNIQYFGAGTRLSVL.

The V and J genes are TRBV27 and TRBJ2-7; TRBD2 agrees at 14 bases. The CDR3 has 18 amino acids. With V trimmed by 2 bases and J by 3 bases, 9 bases remained unmatched. Germline assignment: CDR1 MNHEY and CDR2 SMNVEV (reference sequence). CDR3 protein: CASSLSATSGRANYEQYF. DNA for the CDR3: TGTGCCAGCAGTTTAAGCGCGACTAGCGGGAGGGCCAACTACGAGCAGTACTTC.

The genes are TRBV19 and TRBJ2-7, with 8 bases identical to TRBD1. This CDR3 has 16 residues. Germline values: CDR1 LNHDA, CDR2 SQIVND (reference sequence). The junction had 16 bases not matched to a gene; V was cut back by 3 bases and J by 9 bases. This CDR3 reads CASSMTSGQVLTVQYF. The CDR3 DNA is TGTGCCAGTAGTATGACTTCGGGACAGGTCCTTACGGTGCAGTACTTC. The complete variable domain, with remaining parts taken from reference TRBV19 and TRBJ2-7, reads DGGITQSPKYLFRKEGQNVTLSCEQNLNHDAMYWYRQDPGQGLRLIYYSQIVNDFQKGDIAEGYSVSREKKESFPLTVTSAQKNPTAFYLCASSMTSGQVLTVQYFGPGTRLTVT.

This chain connects TRBV19 to TRBJ1-5; no firm D call. The CDR3 is made up of 16 amino acids. The V end was cut by 7 bases, the J end by 1 base, with 17 bases between. Germline V lookup: CDR1 LNHDA, CDR2 SQIVND (reference sequence). The chain's CDR3 is CASTTSRILSNQPQHF. In DNA form, the CDR3 reads TGTGCCAGTACTACCTCAAGAATCTTGAGCAATCAGCCCCAGCATTTT.

CDR3 region: CASSLVARVTETQYF. CDR3 sequence (DNA): TGTGCCAGCAGCTTGGTTGCCAGGGTAACAGAGACCCAGTACTTC. The J gene is TRBJ2-5, the V gene TRBV5-4, with D tentatively TRBD1 (5 bases). The CDR3 contains 15 residues. Between the trimmed V and J ends, which lost 0 bases and 4 bases, there was a span of 13 bases. Germline V gene data show CDR1 as SGHNT and CDR2 as YYREEE (reference sequence).

This chain joins TRBV28 and TRBJ2-7; D perhaps matches TRBD1 (5 bases). The CDR3 runs 16 residues. V lost 7 bases, J lost 0 bases, and 19 bases lay in between. Per the germline V gene, CDR1 is MDHEN and CDR2 is SYDVKM. As DNA, the CDR3 is TGTGCCAGCACCGCCCCGGGCAGGGCTTTCTCCTACGAGCAGTACTTC. Its translation is CASTAPGRAFSYEQYF.

The chain links TRBV4-3 to TRBJ2-3; 14 bases map to TRBD2. Germline assignment: CDR1 LGHNA and CDR2 YSLEER. This CDR3 region has 17 residues. V dropped 3 bases and J dropped 6; count of bases not matched to a gene: 8. The CDR3 here is CASSQEATSGRADTQYF. CDR3 DNA: TGCGCCAGCAGCCAGGAAGCGACTAGCGGGAGGGCCGATACGCAGTATTTT.

The J gene is TRBJ1-2, the V gene TRBV25-1; 7 bases fit TRBD1. After removal of 3 bases from V and 7 bases from J, the junction contained 2 bases not matched to a gene. Germline V lookup: CDR1 MGHDK, CDR2 SYGVNS. The CDR3 length is 12 residues. The CDR3 DNA is TGTGCCAGCAGTGAGCAGGGGGTTGGCTACACCTTC. It encodes CASSEQGVGYTF.

This chain uses TRBV5-1 with TRBJ1-5, with a tentative D call TRBD1 (6 bases). CDR1 and CDR2 (germline): SGHRS, YFSETQ. CDR3 length: 16 amino acids. V lost 0 bases and J 6 bases, leaving 16 bases between the germline ends. The CDR3 is CASSLAPGDHSQPQHF. The CDR3 coding sequence is TGCGCCAGCAGCTTGGCCCCAGGGGATCATAGTCAGCCCCAGCATTTT.